This passage covers 25 T cell receptor beta chains from one sample sequenced in a study of blood T cell repertoires in COVID-19. Sequencing used immunoSEQ multiplex PCR; TCRdb keeps in-frame clones, though not all of them. The profile shows 240,000 or so clones, about four fifths of them singletons. The sequenced sample consisted of peripheral blood. Receptors were obtained from a man aged 25-40 years who had recovered from COVID-19.

The V call is TRBV4-1, the J call TRBJ2-7; TRBD1 agrees at 8 bases. The germline gives CDR1 MGHRA, CDR2 YSYEKL. V was clipped by 1 base and J by 0 bases; unmatched bases: 8. This CDR3 is built from 17 residues. CDR3: CASSQAPDRGLSYEQYF. The CDR3 DNA reads as TGCGCCAGCAGCCAAGCACCCGACAGGGGACTCTCCTACGAGCAGTACTTC.

The chain couples TRBV2 to TRBJ1-4; tentative D call: TRBD1 (5 bases). The germline gives CDR1 SNHLY, CDR2 FYNNEI. Trimming removed 2 bases at V and 7 bases at J, with 14 bases between. This CDR3 contains 15 residues. The CDR3 region is CASSEMGQGGEKLFF. The CDR3 nucleotides are TGTGCCAGCAGTGAAATGGGGCAGGGCGGTGAAAAACTGTTTTTT.

In DNA, the CDR3 is TGTGCCAGCAGTTCAGCGGGGGCCCAAGAGACCCAGTACTTC. Encoded protein: CASSSAGAQETQYF. The chain links TRBV6-5 to TRBJ2-5, with 8 bases fitting TRBD2. In germline, CDR1 is MNHEY, CDR2 SVGAGI. The CDR3 is 14 amino acids. V gave up 4 bases and J gave up 1 base; unmatched junction bases: 2.

The J gene is TRBJ1-1, the V gene TRBV6-5; 7 nucleotides align to TRBD1. Germline CDR1 and CDR2: MNHEY and SVGAGI. CDR3 length: 15 amino acids. V gave up 5 bases and J gave up 7 bases; unmatched junction bases: 13. This CDR3 reads CASSTPERGLNEAFF. The CDR3 nucleotides read TGTGCCAGCAGTACCCCGGAGAGGGGGCTAAATGAAGCTTTCTTT.

The genes are TRBV3-1 (or the pseudogene TRBV3-2) and TRBJ2-3; no clear D. V was clipped by 1 base and J by 0 bases, with 5 bases between them. CDR1 and CDR2 from the germline V gene are LGHDT and YNNKEL (reference sequence). This CDR3 spans 14 amino acids. The CDR3 loop is CASSQVGSTDTQYF. The CDR3 DNA is TGTGCCAGCAGCCAAGTCGGGAGCACAGATACGCAGTATTTT.

J is TRBJ2-1 and V is TRBV10-1, with 9 nucleotides matching TRBD2. Germline V gene data show CDR1 as WNHNN and CDR2 as SYGVQD (reference sequence). The CDR3 is made up of 14 amino acids. V lost 1 base and J lost 9; bases outside the gene matches: 4. The CDR3 protein is CASSEWRGGGEQFF. Written as DNA, the CDR3 is TGCGCCAGCAGTGAGTGGCGGGGGGGCGGTGAGCAGTTCTTC.

This clone appeared a few times. The chain recombines TRBV6-5 with TRBJ1-2; D is possibly TRBD1 (5 bases). The CDR3 extends over 13 amino acids. Trimming took off 5 bases at V and 8 bases at J, with 15 bases between the two ends. Germline V gene sequence: CDR1 MNHEY, CDR2 SVGAGI. Written as DNA, the CDR3 is TGTGCCAGCAGTCGACAGACTCTGGGGGGCTACACCTTC. Its translation is CASSRQTLGGYTF.

This clone has just one count. This chain links TRBV5-6 with TRBJ1-1, with 8 bases lining up with TRBD1. Trimming cost V 2 bases and J 5 bases; bases outside gene matches: 5. The CDR3 runs to 14 residues. CDR1 is SGHDT and CDR2 is YYEEEE in the germline V gene. This CDR3 reads CASSLTGGETEAFF. The CDR3 nucleotides read TGTGCCAGCAGCTTAACAGGGGGAGAGACTGAAGCTTTCTTT.

This chain connects TRBV6-2 or TRBV6-3 to TRBJ1-5; TRBD1 aligns across 9 bases. J lost 2 bases, V lost 4 bases, and 6 bases had no gene match. CDR1 and CDR2 from the germline V gene are MNHEY and SVGEGT. The CDR3 loop spans 16 amino acids. Written as DNA, the CDR3 is TGTGCCAGCAGTTGGGACAGGGATACTGGCAATCAGCCCCAGCATTTT. This codes for CASSWDRDTGNQPQHF.

This sequence joins TRBV2 and TRBJ1-4, with D possibly TRBD1 on 5 matching bases. This CDR3 has 14 residues. CDR1 and CDR2 from the germline V gene are SNHLY and FYNNEI. With 6 bases removed from V and 8 bases from J, the gap between germline ends came to 16 bases. The CDR3 coding sequence is TGTGCCAGCAGGGCCGGGTCGGGGGTGGAAAAACTGTTTTTT. Translated: CASRAGSGVEKLFF.

The CDR3 is CASSPRTGQETQYF. DNA of the CDR3: TGTGCCAGTAGCCCTAGGACAGGACAAGAGACCCAGTACTTC. The rearrangement uses TRBV19 and TRBJ2-5; 7 bases fit TRBD1. Germline V CDR1 and CDR2: LNHDA, SQIVND (reference sequence). This CDR3 spans 14 amino acids. V lost 6 bases to trimming and J lost 2 bases; unmatched junction nucleotides: 6.

CDR3 coding DNA: TGTGCCAGCAGCGCCCTACAGGGGGCGGGCTCAGATACGCAGTATTTT. Amino acids: CASSALQGAGSDTQYF. The chain links TRBV9 to TRBJ2-3; 9 positions match TRBD1. V lost 3 bases to trimming and J lost 4 bases; unmatched junction nucleotides: 9. Germline V lookup: CDR1 SGDLS, CDR2 YYNGEE. The CDR3 spans 16 residues.

This chain links TRBV7-3 with TRBJ2-2, with TRBD1 identical over 11 bases. Germline CDR1 is SGHTA and CDR2 is FQGTGA. V lost 8 bases to trimming and J lost 6 bases; unmatched junction nucleotides: 5. This CDR3 is 14 amino acids long. The CDR3 reads CASGRGQGAGELFF. The CDR3 nucleotides are TGTGCCAGCGGTAGGGGACAGGGGGCCGGGGAGCTGTTTTTT.

The CDR3 DNA reads TGTGCCAGCAGTTACTTCCGAACAGGGGGGAACACTGAAGCTTTCTTT. This sequence encodes CASSYFRTGGNTEAFF. The chain links TRBV6-5 to TRBJ1-1; 8 nucleotides match TRBD1. CDR1 MNHEY and CDR2 SVGAGI come from the germline V gene. The CDR3 spans 16 residues. V trimming: 1 base; J trimming: 1 base; junction bases outside the gene matches: 5.

The CDR3 protein is CATSRGQGENNQPQHF. The CDR3 bases are TGTGCCACCAGCAGAGGGCAGGGGGAAAACAATCAGCCCCAGCATTTT. The chain has TRBV15 and TRBJ1-5, with 7 bases fitting TRBD1. J lost 3 bases, V lost 1 base, and 6 bases had no gene match. Germline CDR1 and CDR2: LNHNV and YYDKDF (reference sequence). The CDR3 runs to 16 residues.

CDR3 DNA: TGTGCCAGTAGGGAGGGACAGATCAATCAGCCCCAGCATTTT. Translated, it gives CASREGQINQPQHF. The genes are TRBV19 and TRBJ1-5, with 7 bases fitting TRBD1. V lost 6 bases and J lost 3; bases outside the gene matches: 5. Germline CDR1 LNHDA, CDR2 SQIVND (reference sequence). The CDR3 has 14 amino acids.

This clone is a singleton in its sample. This chain joins TRBV6-6 and TRBJ1-3; 8 positions agree with TRBD1. The CDR3 runs to 15 residues. Germline trimming cut 0 bases from V and 4 bases from J; bases unmatched to any gene: 2. CDR1 MNHNY and CDR2 SVGAGI come from the germline V gene (reference sequence). CDR3 DNA: TGTGCCAGCAGTTACTCCCGGACAGGGGGAAACACCATATATTTT. Amino acids: CASSYSRTGGNTIYF.

The genes are TRBV19 and TRBJ1-6; 7 bases fit TRBD1. The V gene end was trimmed by 7 bases and the J gene end by 4 bases; junction bases not matched to a gene: 13. Germline assignment: CDR1 LNHDA and CDR2 SQIVND (reference sequence). The CDR3 is made up of 17 amino acids. CDR3 DNA sequence: TGTGCCAGTACGTCCCGGCCTGGGACAGATTATAATTCACCCCTCCACTTT. Protein sequence: CASTSRPGTDYNSPLHF.

The chain carries TRBV6-6 and TRBJ1-1; no definite D call. This CDR3 has 16 residues. Trimming removed 5 bases at V and 3 bases at J, with 19 bases between. Germline-derived CDR1 and CDR2 are MNHNY and SVGAGI (reference sequence). The CDR3 DNA reads TGTGCCAGCAGTCCCCCCCGGAGGGAGAAGGACACTGAAGCTTTCTTT. It yields the protein CASSPPRREKDTEAFF.

The chain combines TRBV11-3 with TRBJ1-1, with D perhaps TRBD1 (5 bases). The CDR3 has 12 amino acids. The germline gives CDR1 SGHNT, CDR2 YENEEA. The V gene lost 1 base and the J gene lost 9 bases, with 9 bases spanning the gap. CDR3 in amino acids: CASSLAGGKAFF. The CDR3 region has the DNA TGTGCCAGCAGCTTAGCCGGGGGGAAAGCTTTCTTT.

The chain is built from TRBV28 and TRBJ1-1; D perhaps matches TRBD1 (5 bases). Trimming removed 8 bases from V and 5 bases from J, with 21 bases in between. The CDR3 runs to 15 residues. Germline V gene data show CDR1 as MDHEN and CDR2 as SYDVKM. The chain's CDR3 is CASCSGQTGGTEAFF. In DNA form, the CDR3 reads TGTGCCAGCTGTTCGGGTCAGACTGGGGGGACTGAAGCTTTCTTT. Combining the CDR3 with reference TRBV28 and TRBJ1-1 gives the whole variable domain DVKVTQSSRYLVKRTGEKVFLECVQDMDHENMFWYRQDPGLGLRLIYFSYDVKMKEKGDIPEGYSVSREKKERFSLILESASTNQTSMYLCASCSGQTGGTEAFFGQGTRLTVV.

The V and J genes are TRBV3-1 (or the pseudogene TRBV3-2) and TRBJ2-5; 7 bases fit TRBD1. CDR3 length equals 13 residues. V lost 4 bases to trimming and J lost 4 bases; unmatched junction nucleotides: 3. CDR1 and CDR2 from the germline V gene are LGHDT and YNNKEL (reference sequence). The CDR3 spells CASSLQGVETQYF. In DNA, the CDR3 is TGTGCCAGCAGCCTCCAGGGGGTAGAGACCCAGTACTTC.

This clone was recorded once. The V call is TRBV2, the J call TRBJ1-2; D perhaps matches TRBD1 (6 bases). CDR1 is SNHLY, CDR2 FYNNEI, per germline. The germline V and J ends were trimmed by 7 bases and 8 bases, with 20 bases remaining between them. The CDR3 consists of 14 residues. The CDR3 spells CASTPDSYVGGYTF. The DNA for the CDR3 is TGTGCCAGCACCCCGGACAGCTATGTGGGGGGCTACACCTTC.

The rearrangement uses TRBV11-2 and TRBJ2-3; D is undetermined. Germline lookup yields CDR1 SGHAT and CDR2 FQNNGV. Trimming took off 7 bases at V and 4 bases at J, with 6 bases between the two ends. The CDR3 consists of 11 residues. CDR3 sequence: CASTRADTQYF. CDR3 DNA: TGTGCCAGCACCCGGGCAGATACGCAGTATTTT.

The rearrangement uses TRBV2 and TRBJ2-5; possible D gene TRBD2, 6 bases. Trimming took off 7 bases at V and 4 bases at J, with 13 bases between the two ends. From germline, CDR1 is SNHLY and CDR2 FYNNEI. The CDR3 totals 13 residues. The CDR3 reads CASNWGVAETQYF. The CDR3 DNA follows: TGTGCCAGCAACTGGGGGGTAGCAGAGACCCAGTACTTC.